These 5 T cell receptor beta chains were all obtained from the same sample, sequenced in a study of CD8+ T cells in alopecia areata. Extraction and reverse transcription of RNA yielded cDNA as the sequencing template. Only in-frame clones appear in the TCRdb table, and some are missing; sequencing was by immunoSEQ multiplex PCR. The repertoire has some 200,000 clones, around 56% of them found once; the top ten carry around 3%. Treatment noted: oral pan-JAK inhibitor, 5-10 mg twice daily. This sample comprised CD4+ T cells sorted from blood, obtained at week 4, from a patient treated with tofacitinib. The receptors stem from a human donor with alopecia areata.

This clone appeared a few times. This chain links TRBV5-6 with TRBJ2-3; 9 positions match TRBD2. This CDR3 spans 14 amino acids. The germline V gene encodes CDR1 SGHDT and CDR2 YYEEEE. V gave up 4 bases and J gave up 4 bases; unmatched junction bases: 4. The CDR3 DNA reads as TGTGCCAGCAGCAAACTAGCGGGCGCAGATACGCAGTATTTT. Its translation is CASSKLAGADTQYF.

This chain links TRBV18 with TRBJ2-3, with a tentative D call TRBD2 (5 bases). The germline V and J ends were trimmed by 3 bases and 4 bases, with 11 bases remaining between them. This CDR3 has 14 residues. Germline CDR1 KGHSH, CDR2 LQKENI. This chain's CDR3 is CASSPSTKADTQYF. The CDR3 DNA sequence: TGTGCCAGCTCACCTTCGACTAAGGCAGATACGCAGTATTTT.

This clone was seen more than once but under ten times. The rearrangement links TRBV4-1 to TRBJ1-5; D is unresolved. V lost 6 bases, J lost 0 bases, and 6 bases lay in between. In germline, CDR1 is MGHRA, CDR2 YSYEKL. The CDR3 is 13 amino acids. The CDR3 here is CASRGSSNQPQHF. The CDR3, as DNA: TGCGCCAGCAGGGGGTCTAGCAATCAGCCCCAGCATTTT.

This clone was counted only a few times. CDR3 in DNA: TGTGCCAGCAGTCCCGACAAGGTGAATCAGCCCCAGCATTTT. Translating it yields CASSPDKVNQPQHF. The genes are TRBV2 and TRBJ1-5; D is undetermined. Germline V gene lookup returns CDR1 SNHLY and CDR2 FYNNEI. V lost 5 bases to trimming and J lost 4 bases, with 12 bases between them. The CDR3 has 14 amino acids.

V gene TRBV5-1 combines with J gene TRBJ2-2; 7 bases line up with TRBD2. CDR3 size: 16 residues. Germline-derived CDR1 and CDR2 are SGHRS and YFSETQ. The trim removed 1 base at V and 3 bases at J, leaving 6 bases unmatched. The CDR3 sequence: CASSLLPSGDTGELFF. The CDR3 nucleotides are TGCGCCAGCAGCTTGCTCCCTAGCGGAGACACCGGGGAGCTGTTTTTT.